These T cell receptor beta chains were read from a single sample in a study of blood T cells in healthy people across ages. TCRdb redid the calling of the 5' RACE reads with MiXCR, one entry per CDR3 protein. In the table there are about 560,000 distinct CDR3 sequences, approximately 26% of which are singletons. This sample also appeared in a second study, on T cells of mothers and their children.

The sequencing input was blood. These receptors were taken from a boy aged 2 to 10 in good health. Both conserved end residues are part of each CDR3. Each record gives: V gene, D gene, J gene, clone size, CDR3 protein, CDR3 DNA. A D gene is named only where the DNA matches it firmly. Where a row states a size, it is once, few, many or the class of an expanded clone; other rows omit it.

TRBV5-1	TRBD2	TRBJ2-5	many	CASSWEAGAETQYF	TGCGCCAGCAGCTGGGAAGCGGGAGCGGAGACCCAGTACTTC
TRBV12-3/TRBV12-4	-	TRBJ1-2	few	CASSLLGGRNYGYTF	TGTGCCAGCAGTTTATTGGGGGGGCGGAACTATGGCTACACCTTC
TRBV4-2	-	TRBJ1-2	-	CASSQGAGLYTF	TGTGCCAGCAGCCAAGGGGCCGGCCTGTACACCTTC
TRBV12-3/TRBV12-4	-	TRBJ1-4	-	CASRPRGLSEKLFF	TGTGCCAGCAGACCCCGAGGGTTAAGTGAAAAACTGTTTTTT
TRBV3-1	-	TRBJ1-1	-	CASSQPTDIRDAEAFF	TGTGCCAGCAGCCAACCTACTGACATCCGGGACGCTGAAGCTTTCTTT
TRBV7-2	-	TRBJ1-4	-	CASSLLGREKLFF	TGTGCCAGCAGCTTATTGGGGCGCGAAAAACTGTTTTTT
TRBV27	TRBD1	TRBJ1-2	-	CASIAWTGSNYGYTF	TGTGCCAGCATCGCCTGGACAGGGTCTAACTATGGCTACACCTTC
TRBV7-9	TRBD1	TRBJ2-3	-	CASRSGQGGGTDTQYF	TGTGCCAGCAGATCCGGACAGGGCGGCGGCACAGATACGCAGTATTTT
TRBV5-1	TRBD2	TRBJ2-5	many	CASRQTSGPQETQYF	TGCGCCAGCAGGCAGACTAGCGGGCCCCAAGAGACCCAGTACTTC
TRBV3-1	-	TRBJ2-5	-	CASSQVTAQETQYF	TGTGCCAGCAGCCAAGTGACTGCTCAAGAGACCCAGTACTTC
TRBV7-2	-	TRBJ1-5	-	CASSLSPRQPQHF	TGTGCCAGCAGCTTGAGTCCGAGGCAGCCCCAGCATTTT
TRBV7-8	-	TRBJ1-4	-	CASNRRGATNEKLFF	TGTGCCAGCAACCGGAGGGGTGCAACTAATGAAAAACTGTTTTTT
TRBV12-5	-	TRBJ2-7	-	CASGGVTYEQYF	TGTGCTAGTGGTGGGGTTACCTACGAGCAGTACTTC
TRBV7-9	-	TRBJ2-7	-	CASSSRDFPYERYF	TGTGCCAGCAGCTCCCGGGACTTCCCCTACGAGCGGTACTTC
TRBV29-1	-	TRBJ2-1	few	CSVDGPSYNEQFF	TGCAGCGTTGACGGCCCTTCCTACAATGAGCAGTTCTTC
TRBV30	-	TRBJ1-1	many	CAWSPGARGNTEAFF	TGTGCCTGGAGTCCCGGGGCCCGCGGAAACACTGAAGCTTTCTTT
TRBV30	-	TRBJ1-1	-	CAWSSILNTEAFF	TGTGCCTGGAGCAGTATACTGAACACTGAAGCTTTCTTT
TRBV11-2	TRBD2	TRBJ2-1	-	CASSIREWTSAFYSYNEQFF	TGTGCCAGCAGCATTAGAGAATGGACTAGCGCCTTTTACTCCTACAATGAGCAGTTCTTC
TRBV27	TRBD1	TRBJ1-4	few	CASSPKGQGGTREKLFF	TGTGCCAGCAGTCCAAAGGGACAGGGAGGGACTCGGGAAAAACTGTTTTTT
TRBV3-1	-	TRBJ1-2	-	CASSQEDGYGYTF	TGTGCCAGCAGCCAGGAGGACGGCTATGGCTACACCTTC
TRBV12-3/TRBV12-4	-	TRBJ1-2	few	CASSLGFNYGYTF	TGTGCCAGCAGTTTAGGATTTAACTATGGCTACACCTTC
TRBV20-1	-	TRBJ2-5	few	CSATDRRGETQYF	TGCAGTGCTACAGACCGTAGGGGTGAGACCCAGTACTTC
TRBV3-1	TRBD2	TRBJ2-2	few	CASSQVFLRTSGGELFF	TGTGCCAGCAGCCAAGTCTTCCTCAGGACTAGCGGCGGGGAGCTGTTTTTT
TRBV5-1	TRBD2	TRBJ2-5	-	CASSKGGVKAGGGYNEQLF	TGCGCCAGCAGTAAAGGGGGTGTAAAGGCGGGAGGCGGCTACAATGAGCAGCTCTTC
TRBV7-2	TRBD2	TRBJ2-3	few	CASSFLAGAPIMQRTDTQYF	TGTGCCAGCAGCTTCCTAGCGGGAGCACCCATCATGCAGAGGACAGATACGCAGTATTTT
TRBV5-1	-	TRBJ1-4	once	CASSDSPDQEKLFF	TGCGCCAGCAGCGATTCACCGGACCAGGAAAAACTGTTTTTT
TRBV5-5	TRBD1	TRBJ2-7	-	CASSLVDRATIEQYF	TGTGCCAGCAGCTTGGTAGACAGGGCCACCATCGAGCAGTACTTC
TRBV7-3	-	TRBJ2-1	few	CASSLTHSYNEQFF	TGTGCCAGCAGCTTAACCCACTCTTACAATGAGCAGTTCTTC
TRBV9	TRBD2	TRBJ2-7	-	CASSVGAGGPDEQYF	TGTGCCAGCAGCGTAGGTGCGGGAGGGCCGGACGAGCAGTACTTC
TRBV20-1	TRBD2	TRBJ2-1	-	CSARERTSGPYNEQFF	TGCAGTGCTAGAGAACGGACTAGCGGGCCTTACAATGAGCAGTTCTTC
TRBV2	-	TRBJ2-7	-	CASRVRNYEQYF	TGTGCCAGCAGAGTGAGAAACTACGAGCAGTACTTC
TRBV12-3/TRBV12-4	-	TRBJ2-5	few	CASSSYTQETQYF	TGTGCCAGCAGTTCCTACACCCAAGAGACCCAGTACTTC